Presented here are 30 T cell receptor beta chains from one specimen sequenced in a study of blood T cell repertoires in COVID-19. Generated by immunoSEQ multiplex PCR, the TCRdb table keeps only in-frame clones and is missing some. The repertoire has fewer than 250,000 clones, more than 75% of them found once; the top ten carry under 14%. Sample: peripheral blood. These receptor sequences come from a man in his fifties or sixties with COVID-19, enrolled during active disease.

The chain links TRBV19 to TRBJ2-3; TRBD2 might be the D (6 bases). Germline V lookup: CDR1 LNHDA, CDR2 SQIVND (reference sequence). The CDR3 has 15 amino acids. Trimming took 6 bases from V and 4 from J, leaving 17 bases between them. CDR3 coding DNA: TGTGCCAGTAGCGGGGGTCCCCGGGTCCCAGATACGCAGTATTTT. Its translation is CASSGGPRVPDTQYF.

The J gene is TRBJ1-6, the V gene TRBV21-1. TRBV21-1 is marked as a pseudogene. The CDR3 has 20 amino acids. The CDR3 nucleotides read TGTGCCAGCAGCAAAGTTGGGACTACTCGGTCACAGGGCTATAATTCACCCCTCCACTTT. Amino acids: CASSKVGTTRSQGYNSPLHF.

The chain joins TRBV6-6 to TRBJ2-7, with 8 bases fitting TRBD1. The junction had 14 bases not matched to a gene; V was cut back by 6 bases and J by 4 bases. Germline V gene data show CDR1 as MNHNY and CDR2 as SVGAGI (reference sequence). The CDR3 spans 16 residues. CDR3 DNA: TGTGCCAGCAGGCGAGGGGGGCAGGGGGCGAGGTACGAGCAGTACTTC. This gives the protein CASRRGGQGARYEQYF.

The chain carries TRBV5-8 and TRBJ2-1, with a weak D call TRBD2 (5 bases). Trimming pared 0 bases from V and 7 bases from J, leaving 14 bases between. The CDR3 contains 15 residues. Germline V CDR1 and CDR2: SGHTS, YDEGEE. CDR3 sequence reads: CASSLVLAGPNEQFF. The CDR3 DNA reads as TGTGCCAGCAGCTTGGTCCTAGCCGGTCCGAATGAGCAGTTCTTC.

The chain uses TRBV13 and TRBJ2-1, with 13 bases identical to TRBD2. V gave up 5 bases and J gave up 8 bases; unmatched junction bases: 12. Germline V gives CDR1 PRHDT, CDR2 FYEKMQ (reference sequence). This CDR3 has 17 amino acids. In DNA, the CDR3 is TGTGCCAGCAGCCGTGAGACTAGCGGGGGGCGGGGCTATGAGCAGTTCTTC. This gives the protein CASSRETSGGRGYEQFF.

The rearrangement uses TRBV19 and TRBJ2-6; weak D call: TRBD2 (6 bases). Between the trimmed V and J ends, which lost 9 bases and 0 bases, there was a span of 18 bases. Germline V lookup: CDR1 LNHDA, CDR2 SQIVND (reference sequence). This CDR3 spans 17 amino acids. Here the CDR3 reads CASSTAARGSGANVLTF. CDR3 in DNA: TGTGCCAGCTCCACCGCGGCGCGGGGCTCTGGGGCCAACGTCCTGACTTTC.

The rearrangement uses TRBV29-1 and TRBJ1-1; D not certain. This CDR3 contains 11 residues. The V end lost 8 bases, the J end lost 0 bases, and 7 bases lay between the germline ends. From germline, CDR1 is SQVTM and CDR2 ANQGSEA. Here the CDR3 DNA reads TGCAGCCTTACAGTGAACACTGAAGCTTTCTTT. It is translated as CSLTVNTEAFF.

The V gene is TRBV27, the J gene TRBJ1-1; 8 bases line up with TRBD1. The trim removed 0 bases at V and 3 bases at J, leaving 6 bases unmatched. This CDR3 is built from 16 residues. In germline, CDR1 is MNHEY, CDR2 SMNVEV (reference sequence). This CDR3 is CASSLSAGGGYTEAFF. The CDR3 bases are TGTGCCAGCAGTTTATCAGCAGGGGGCGGATACACTGAAGCTTTCTTT.

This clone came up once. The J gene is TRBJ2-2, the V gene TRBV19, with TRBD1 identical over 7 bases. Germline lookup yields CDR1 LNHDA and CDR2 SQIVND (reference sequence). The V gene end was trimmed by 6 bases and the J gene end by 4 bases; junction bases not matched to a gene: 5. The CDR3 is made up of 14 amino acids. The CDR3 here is CASRDRGRTGELFF. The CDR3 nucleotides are TGTGCCAGTAGGGATAGGGGGCGCACCGGGGAGCTGTTTTTT.

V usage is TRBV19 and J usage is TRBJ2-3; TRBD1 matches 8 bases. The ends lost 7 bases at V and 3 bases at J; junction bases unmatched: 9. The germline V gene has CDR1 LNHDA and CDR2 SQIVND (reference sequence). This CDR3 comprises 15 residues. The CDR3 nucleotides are TGTGCCAGTACCAGGACAGGGATTGAAACAGATACGCAGTATTTT. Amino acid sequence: CASTRTGIETDTQYF.

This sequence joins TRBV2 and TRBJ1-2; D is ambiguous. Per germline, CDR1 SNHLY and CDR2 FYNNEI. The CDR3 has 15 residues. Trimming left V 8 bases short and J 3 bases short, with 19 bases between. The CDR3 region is CASARRETPYYGYTF. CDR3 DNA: TGTGCCAGCGCCCGGCGGGAAACCCCCTACTATGGCTACACCTTC.

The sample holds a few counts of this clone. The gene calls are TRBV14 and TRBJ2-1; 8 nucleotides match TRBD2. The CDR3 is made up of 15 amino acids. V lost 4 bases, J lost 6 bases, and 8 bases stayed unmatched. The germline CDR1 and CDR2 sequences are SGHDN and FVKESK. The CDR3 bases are TGTGCCAGCAGCCTTAGCGGGGTTTCGTTCAATGAGCAGTTCTTC. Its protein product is CASSLSGVSFNEQFF.

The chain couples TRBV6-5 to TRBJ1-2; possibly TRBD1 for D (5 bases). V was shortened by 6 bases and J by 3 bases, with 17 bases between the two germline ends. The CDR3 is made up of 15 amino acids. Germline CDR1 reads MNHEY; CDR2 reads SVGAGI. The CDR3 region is CASSRTRDSDYGYTF. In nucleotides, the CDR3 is TGTGCCAGCAGCCGTACCAGGGATTCCGACTATGGCTACACCTTC.

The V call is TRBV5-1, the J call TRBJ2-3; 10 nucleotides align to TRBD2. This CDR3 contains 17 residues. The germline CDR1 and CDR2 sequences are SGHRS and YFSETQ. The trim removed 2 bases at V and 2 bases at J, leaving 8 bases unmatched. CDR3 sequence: CASSLRASGSPTDTQYF. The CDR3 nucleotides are TGCGCCAGCAGCTTAAGGGCTAGCGGGAGCCCCACAGATACGCAGTATTTT.

CDR3 sequence reads: CASSPLTRTSSRFSSGNTIYF. The CDR3 DNA reads TGTGCCAGCTCACCCTTAACACGGACAAGTTCCCGATTCAGCTCTGGAAACACCATATATTTT. The chain couples TRBV18 to TRBJ1-3; tentatively, D is TRBD1 (5 bases). The CDR3 is 21 amino acids. From germline, CDR1 is KGHSH and CDR2 LQKENI. The ends were cut back, 3 bases at V and 0 bases at J, with 27 bases in the middle.

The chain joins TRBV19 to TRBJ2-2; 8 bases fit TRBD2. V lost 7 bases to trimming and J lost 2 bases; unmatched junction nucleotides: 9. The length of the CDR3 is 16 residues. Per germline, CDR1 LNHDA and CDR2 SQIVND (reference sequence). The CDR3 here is CASTPRRGVNTGELFF. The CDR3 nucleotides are TGTGCCAGTACCCCCCGGCGGGGGGTCAACACCGGGGAGCTGTTTTTT.

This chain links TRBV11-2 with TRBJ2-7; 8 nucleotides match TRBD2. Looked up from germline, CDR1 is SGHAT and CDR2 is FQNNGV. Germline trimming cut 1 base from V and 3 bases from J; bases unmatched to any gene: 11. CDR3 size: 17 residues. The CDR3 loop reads CASSLGVGAGDDYEQYF. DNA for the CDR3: TGTGCCAGCAGCTTAGGTGTAGGAGCGGGGGACGACTACGAGCAGTACTTC.

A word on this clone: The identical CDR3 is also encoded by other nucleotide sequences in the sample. The CDR3 coding sequence is TGTGCCTGGAGTCGGGGAGAAGAGACCCAGTACTTC. This gives the protein CAWSRGEETQYF. The rearrangement joins TRBV30 to TRBJ2-5, with a weak D call TRBD2 (5 bases). In germline, CDR1 is GTSNPN, CDR2 SVGIG (reference sequence). The CDR3 is 12 amino acids. V shed 2 bases and J shed 3 bases, with 7 bases lying between them.

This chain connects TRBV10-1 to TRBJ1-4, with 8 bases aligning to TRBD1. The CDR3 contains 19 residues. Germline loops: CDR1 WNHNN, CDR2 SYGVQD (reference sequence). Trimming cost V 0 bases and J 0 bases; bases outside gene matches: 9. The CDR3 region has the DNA TGCGCCAGCAGTGAGTCCTGGACAGGGCTTTCCGCAACTAATGAAAAACTGTTTTTT. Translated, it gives CASSESWTGLSATNEKLFF.

DNA of the CDR3: TGTGCCAGCAGCTTAGTAGGGGCGAGCACAGATACGCAGTATTTT. Translated: CASSLVGASTDTQYF. The rearrangement links TRBV7-9 to TRBJ2-3; a weak D match, TRBD1 (5 bases). The CDR3 is 15 residues long. Trimming removed 1 base from V and 0 bases from J, with 8 bases in between. The germline CDR1 and CDR2 sequences are SEHNR and FQNEAQ (reference sequence).

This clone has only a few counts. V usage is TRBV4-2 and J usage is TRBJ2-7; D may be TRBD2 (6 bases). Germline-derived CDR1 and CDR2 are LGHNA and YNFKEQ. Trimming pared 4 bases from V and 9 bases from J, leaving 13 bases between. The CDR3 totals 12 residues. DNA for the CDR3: TGTGCCAGCAGCCGCCAGGAGGGACGGCAGTACTTC. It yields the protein CASSRQEGRQYF.

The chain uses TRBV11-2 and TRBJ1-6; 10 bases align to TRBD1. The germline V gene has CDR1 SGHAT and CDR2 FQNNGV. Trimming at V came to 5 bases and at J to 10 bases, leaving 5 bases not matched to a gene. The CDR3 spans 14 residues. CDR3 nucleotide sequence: TGTGCCAGCAGCCAGACAGGGGGCGGATCACCCCTCCACTTT. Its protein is CASSQTGGGSPLHF.

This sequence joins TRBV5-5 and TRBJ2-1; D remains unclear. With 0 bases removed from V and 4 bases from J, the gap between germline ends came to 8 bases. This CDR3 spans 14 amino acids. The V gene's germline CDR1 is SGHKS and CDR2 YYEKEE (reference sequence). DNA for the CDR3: TGTGCCAGCAGCTTGGAAGGCAGGTACAATGAGCAGTTCTTC. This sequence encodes CASSLEGRYNEQFF.

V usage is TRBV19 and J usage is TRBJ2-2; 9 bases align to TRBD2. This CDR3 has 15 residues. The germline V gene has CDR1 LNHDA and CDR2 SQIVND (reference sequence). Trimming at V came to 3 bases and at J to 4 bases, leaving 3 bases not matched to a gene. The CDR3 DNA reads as TGTGCCAGTAGTATGGCGGGAGGGGCCACCGGGGAGCTGTTTTTT. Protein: CASSMAGGATGELFF.

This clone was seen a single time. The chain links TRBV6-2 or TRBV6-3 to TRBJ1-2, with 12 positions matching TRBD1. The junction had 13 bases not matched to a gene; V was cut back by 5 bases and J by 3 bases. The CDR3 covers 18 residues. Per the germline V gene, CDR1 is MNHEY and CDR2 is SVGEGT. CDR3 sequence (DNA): TGTGCCAGCAGTGCTTTCCCCGGGACAGGGGGCGAGGACTATGGCTACACCTTC. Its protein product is CASSAFPGTGGEDYGYTF.

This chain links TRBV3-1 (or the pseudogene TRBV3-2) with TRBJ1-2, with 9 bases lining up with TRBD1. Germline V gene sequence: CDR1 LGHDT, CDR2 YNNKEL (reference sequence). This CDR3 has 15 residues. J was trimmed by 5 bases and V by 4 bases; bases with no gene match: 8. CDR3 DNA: TGTGCCAGCAGCCGGGACAGGGCCCTTGGGTATGGCTACACCTTC. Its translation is CASSRDRALGYGYTF.

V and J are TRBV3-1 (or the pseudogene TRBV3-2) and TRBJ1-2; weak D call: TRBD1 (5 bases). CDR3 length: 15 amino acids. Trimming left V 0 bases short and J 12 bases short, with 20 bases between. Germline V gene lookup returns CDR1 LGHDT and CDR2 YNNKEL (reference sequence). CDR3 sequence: CASSQEHRPPTLNTF. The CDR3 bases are TGTGCCAGCAGCCAAGAGCACAGGCCCCCCACCTTGAACACCTTC.

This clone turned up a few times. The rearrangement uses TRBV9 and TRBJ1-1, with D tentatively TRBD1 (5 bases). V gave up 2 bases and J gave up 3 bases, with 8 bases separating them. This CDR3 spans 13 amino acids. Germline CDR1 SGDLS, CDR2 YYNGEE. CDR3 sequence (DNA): TGTGCCAGCAGCGTCGGGACTGACACTGAAGCTTTCTTT. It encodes CASSVGTDTEAFF.

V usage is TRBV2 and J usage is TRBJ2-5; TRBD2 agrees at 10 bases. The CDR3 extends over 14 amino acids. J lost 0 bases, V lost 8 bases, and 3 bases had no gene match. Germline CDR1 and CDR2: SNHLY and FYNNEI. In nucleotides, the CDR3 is TGTGCCAGCCGAGGGACTAGCGACCAAGAGACCCAGTACTTC. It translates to CASRGTSDQETQYF.

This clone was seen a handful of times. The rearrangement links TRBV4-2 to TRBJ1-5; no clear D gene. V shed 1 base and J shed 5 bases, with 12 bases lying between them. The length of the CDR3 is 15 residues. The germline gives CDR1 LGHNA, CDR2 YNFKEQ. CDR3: CASSQAGEADQPQHF. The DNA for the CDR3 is TGTGCCAGCAGCCAAGCCGGGGAGGCGGATCAGCCCCAGCATTTT.